The clone carrying this T cell receptor (beta chain) was seen once. The data derive from a study of long-term antiretroviral therapy in people with HIV. Survey-level resolution applied to immunoSEQ assay v3.0. Here immunoSEQ multiplex PCR was the method, and the copy in TCRdb shows in-frame clones only, minus some. The sample holds about 35,000 clones; about four fifths are singletons and the top ten take around 12%. The TCR sequence derives from a young man with HIV. Sequenced material: unsorted PBMCs, taken 0.3 years after starting antiretroviral therapy.

The CDR3 loop is CASSPRLGPYGYTF. The CDR3 DNA sequence: TGTGCCAGCAGCCCCCGTTTAGGACCCTATGGCTACACCTTC. The chain employs TRBV13 and TRBJ1-2; D gene ambiguous. Germline V lookup: CDR1 PRHDT, CDR2 FYEKMQ (reference sequence). This CDR3 is 14 amino acids long. V was cut by 5 bases and J by 4 bases, with 14 bases left in between.